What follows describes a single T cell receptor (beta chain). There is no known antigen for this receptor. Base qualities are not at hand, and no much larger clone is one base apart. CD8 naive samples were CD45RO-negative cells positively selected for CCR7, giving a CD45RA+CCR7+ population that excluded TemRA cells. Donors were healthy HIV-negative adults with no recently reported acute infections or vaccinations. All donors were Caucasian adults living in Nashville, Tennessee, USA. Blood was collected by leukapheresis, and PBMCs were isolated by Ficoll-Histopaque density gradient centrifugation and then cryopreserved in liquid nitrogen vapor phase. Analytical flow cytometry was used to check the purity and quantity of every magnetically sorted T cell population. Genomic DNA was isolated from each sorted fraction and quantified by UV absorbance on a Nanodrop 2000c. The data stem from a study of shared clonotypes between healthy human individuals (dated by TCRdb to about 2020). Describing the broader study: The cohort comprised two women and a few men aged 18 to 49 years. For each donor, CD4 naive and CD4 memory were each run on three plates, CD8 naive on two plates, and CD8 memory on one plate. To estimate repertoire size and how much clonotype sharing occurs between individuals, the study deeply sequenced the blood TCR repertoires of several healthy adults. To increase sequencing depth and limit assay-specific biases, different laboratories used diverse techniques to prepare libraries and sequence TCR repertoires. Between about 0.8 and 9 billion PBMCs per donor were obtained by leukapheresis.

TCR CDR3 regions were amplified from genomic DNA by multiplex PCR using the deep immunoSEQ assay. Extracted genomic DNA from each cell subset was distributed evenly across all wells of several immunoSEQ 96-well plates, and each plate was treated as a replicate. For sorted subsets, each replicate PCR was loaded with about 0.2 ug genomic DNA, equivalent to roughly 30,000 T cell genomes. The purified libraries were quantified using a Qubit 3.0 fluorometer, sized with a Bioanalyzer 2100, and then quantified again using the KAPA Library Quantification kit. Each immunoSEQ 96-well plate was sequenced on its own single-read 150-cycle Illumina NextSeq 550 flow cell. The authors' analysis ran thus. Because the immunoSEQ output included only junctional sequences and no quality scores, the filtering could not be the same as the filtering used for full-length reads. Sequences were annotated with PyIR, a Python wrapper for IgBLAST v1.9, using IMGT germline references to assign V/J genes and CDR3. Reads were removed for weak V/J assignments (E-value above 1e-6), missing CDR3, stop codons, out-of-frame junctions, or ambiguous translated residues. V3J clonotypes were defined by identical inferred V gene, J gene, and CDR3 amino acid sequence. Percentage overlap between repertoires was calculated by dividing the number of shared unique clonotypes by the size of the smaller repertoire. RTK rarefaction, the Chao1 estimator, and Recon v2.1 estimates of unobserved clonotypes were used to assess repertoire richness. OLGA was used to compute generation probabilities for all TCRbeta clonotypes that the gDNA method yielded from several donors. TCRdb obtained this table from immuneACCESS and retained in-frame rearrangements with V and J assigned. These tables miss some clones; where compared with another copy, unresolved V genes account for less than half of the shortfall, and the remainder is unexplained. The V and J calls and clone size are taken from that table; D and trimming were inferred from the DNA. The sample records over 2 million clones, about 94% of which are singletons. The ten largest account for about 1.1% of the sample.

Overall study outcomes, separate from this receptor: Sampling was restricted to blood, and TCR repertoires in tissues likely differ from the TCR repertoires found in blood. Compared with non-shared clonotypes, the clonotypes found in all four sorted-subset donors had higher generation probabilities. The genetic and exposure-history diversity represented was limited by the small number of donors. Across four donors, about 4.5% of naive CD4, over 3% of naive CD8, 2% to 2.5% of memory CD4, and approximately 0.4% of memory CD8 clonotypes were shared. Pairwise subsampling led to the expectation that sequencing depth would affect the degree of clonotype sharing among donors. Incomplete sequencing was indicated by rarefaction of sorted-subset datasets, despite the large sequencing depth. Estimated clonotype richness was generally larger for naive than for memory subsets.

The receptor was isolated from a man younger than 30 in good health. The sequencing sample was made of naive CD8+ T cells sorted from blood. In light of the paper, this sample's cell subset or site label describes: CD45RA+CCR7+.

The CDR3 region reads CASSAGQSPLDTQYF. The DNA sequence is as follows: TGTGCCAGCAGCGCCGGACAGAGCCCTCTAGATACGCAGTATTTT. The sequence is built from TRBV11-2 and TRBJ2-3; the D gene is perhaps TRBD1, on 6 matching bases. Deletion took 5 bases off V and 5 bases off J, with a span of 17 bases between the germline ends. In the germline V gene, CDR1 corresponds to SGHAT and CDR2 to FQNNGV. The CDR3 contains 15 residues, cysteine and phenylalanine counted. The retained sequence is limited to the CDR3, 45 bases, with the frame set at the first base.